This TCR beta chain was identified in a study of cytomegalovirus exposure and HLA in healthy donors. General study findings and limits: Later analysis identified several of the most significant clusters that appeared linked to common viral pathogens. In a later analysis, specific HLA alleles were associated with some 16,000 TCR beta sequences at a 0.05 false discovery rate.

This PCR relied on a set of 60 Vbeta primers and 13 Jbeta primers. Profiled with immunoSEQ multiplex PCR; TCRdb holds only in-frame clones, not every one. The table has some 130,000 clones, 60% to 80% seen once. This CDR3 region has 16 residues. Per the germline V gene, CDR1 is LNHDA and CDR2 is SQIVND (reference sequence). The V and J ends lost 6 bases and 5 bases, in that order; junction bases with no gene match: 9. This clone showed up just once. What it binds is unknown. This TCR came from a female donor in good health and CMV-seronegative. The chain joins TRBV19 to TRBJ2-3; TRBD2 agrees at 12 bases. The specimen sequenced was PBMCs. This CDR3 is CASSRLLAGGEDTQYF. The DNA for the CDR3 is TGTGCCAGTAGCCGTCTCCTAGCGGGAGGGGAAGATACGCAGTATTTT.